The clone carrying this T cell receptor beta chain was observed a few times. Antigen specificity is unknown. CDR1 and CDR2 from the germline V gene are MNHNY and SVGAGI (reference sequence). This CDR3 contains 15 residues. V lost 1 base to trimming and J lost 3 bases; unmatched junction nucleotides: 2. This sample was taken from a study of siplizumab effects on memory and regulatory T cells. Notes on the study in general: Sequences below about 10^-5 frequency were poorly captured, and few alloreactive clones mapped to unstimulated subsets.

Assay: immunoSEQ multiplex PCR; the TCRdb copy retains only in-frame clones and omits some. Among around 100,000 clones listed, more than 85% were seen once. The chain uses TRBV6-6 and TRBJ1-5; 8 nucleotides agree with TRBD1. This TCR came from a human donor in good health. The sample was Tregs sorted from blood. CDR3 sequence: CASSYWTGNNQPQHF. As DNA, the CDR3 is TGTGCCAGCAGTTACTGGACAGGGAACAATCAGCCCCAGCATTTT.